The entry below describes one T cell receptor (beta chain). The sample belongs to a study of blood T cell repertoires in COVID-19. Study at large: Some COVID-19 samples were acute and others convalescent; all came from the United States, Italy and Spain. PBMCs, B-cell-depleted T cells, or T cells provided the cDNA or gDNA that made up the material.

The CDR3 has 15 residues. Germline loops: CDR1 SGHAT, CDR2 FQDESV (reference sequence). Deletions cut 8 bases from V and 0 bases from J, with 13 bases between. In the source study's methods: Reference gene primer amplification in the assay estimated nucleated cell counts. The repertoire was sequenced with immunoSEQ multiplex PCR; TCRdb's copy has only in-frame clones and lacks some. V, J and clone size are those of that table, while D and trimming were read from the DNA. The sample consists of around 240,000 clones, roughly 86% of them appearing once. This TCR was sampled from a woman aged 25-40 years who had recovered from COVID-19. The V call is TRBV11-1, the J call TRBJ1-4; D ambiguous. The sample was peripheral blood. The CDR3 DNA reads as TGTGCCAGCTGCTGGGAGGGCGCAACTAATGAAAAACTGTTTTTT. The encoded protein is CASCWEGATNEKLFF.